This TCR beta chain was captured in a study of T cell responses to AZD1222 COVID-19 vaccine. Points from the study as a whole: Recipients of two AZD1222 doses showed rising Spike-specific TCR breadth and depth. In the spike-specific TCR repertoire, nearly half reportedly target unmutated variant regions. CD4 TCRs covered the whole spike, strongest at regions 160-218 and 743-854.

The method was immunoSEQ multiplex PCR; TCRdb's version includes in-frame clones alone and lacks a portion of them. The table has around 110,000 clones, roughly 93% seen once. With regard to this clone: Its antigen is unidentified.

The CDR3 is 13 amino acids. The ends lost 6 bases at V and 7 bases at J; junction bases unmatched: 4. Germline V gives CDR1 LNHNV, CDR2 YYDKDF (reference sequence). The chain combines TRBV15 with TRBJ1-4; 8 nucleotides agree with TRBD1. The starting material was peripheral blood, obtained on day 0 of AZD1222 vaccination. The clonotype comes from an adult in good health. The CDR3 loop is CATRVQGAEKLFF. CDR3 DNA: TGTGCCACCAGAGTCCAGGGGGCTGAAAAACTGTTTTTT.